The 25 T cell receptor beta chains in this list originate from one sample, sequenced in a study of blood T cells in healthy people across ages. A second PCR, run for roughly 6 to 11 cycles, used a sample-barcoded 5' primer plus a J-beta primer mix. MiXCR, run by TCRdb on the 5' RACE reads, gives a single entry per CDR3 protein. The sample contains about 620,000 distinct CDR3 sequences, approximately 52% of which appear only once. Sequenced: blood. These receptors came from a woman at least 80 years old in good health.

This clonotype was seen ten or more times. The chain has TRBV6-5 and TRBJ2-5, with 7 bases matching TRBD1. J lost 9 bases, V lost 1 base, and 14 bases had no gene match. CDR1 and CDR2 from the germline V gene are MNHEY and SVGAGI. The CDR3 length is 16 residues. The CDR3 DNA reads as TGTGCCAGCAGTTACTTCGGGACAGACCAGAGCGTGGCCCAGTACTTC. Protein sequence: CASSYFGTDQSVAQYF.

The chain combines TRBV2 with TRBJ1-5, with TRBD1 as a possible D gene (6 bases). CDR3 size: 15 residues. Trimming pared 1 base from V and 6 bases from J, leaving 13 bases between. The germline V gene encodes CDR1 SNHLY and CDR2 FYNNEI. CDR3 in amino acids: CASSEGGGLGQPQHF. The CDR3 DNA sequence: TGTGCCAGCAGTGAAGGTGGGGGGCTAGGTCAGCCCCAGCATTTT.

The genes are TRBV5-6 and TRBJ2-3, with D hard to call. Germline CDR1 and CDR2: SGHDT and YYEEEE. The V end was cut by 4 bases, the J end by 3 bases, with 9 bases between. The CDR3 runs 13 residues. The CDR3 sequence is CASSMERTDTQYF. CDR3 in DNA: TGTGCCAGCAGCATGGAACGAACAGATACGCAGTATTTT.

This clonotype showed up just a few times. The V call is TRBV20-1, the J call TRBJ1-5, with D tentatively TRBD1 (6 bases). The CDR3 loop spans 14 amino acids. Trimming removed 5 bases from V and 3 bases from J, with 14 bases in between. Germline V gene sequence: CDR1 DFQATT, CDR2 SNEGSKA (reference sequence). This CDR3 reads CSAWTALYNQPQHF. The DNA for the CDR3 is TGCAGTGCTTGGACAGCCTTATACAATCAGCCCCAGCATTTT.

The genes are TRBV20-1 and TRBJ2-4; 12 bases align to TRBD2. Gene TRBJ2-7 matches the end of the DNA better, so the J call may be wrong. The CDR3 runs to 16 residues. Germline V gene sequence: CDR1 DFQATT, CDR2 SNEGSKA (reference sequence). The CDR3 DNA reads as TGCAGTGCTAGAAGACTAGCGGGGGCCCAACCATACGAGCAGTACTTC. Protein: CSARRLAGAQPYEQYF.

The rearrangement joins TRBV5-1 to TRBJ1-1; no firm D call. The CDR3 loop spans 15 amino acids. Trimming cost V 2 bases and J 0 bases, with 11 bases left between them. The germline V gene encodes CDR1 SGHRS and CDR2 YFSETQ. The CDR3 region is CASSFTGELNTEAFF. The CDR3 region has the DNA TGCGCCAGCAGCTTCACCGGAGAACTGAACACTGAAGCTTTCTTT.

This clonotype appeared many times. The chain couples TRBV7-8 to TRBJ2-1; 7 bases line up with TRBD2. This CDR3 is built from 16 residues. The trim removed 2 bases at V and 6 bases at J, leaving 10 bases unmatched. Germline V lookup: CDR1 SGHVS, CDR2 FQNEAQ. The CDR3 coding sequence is TGTGCCAGCAGCTTAACCCAGGGAGGGCCCTTCAATGAGCAGTTCTTC. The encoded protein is CASSLTQGGPFNEQFF.

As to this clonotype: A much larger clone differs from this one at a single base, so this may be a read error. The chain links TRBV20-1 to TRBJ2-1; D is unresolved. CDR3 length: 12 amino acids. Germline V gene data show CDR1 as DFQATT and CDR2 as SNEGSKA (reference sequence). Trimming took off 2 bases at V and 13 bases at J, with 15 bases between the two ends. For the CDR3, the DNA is TGCAGTGCTAGACCATCCGAGGAGACCCAGTTCTTC. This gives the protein CSARPSEETQFF.

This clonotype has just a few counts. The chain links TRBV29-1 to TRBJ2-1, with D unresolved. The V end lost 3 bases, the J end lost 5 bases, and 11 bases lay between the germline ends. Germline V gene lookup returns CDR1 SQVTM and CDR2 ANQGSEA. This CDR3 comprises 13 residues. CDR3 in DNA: TGCAGCGTTGATGGGCAGGCAGACAATGAGCAGTTCTTC. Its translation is CSVDGQADNEQFF.

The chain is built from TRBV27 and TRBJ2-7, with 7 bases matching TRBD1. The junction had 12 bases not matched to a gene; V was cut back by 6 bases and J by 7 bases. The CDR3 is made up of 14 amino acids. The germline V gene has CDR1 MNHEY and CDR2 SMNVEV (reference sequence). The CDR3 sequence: CASRGVQGHNEQYF. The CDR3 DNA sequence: TGTGCCAGCAGGGGGGTACAGGGGCACAATGAGCAGTACTTC.

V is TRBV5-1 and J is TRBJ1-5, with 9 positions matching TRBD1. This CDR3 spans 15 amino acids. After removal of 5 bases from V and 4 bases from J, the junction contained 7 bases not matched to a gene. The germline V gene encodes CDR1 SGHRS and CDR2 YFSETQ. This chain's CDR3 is CASRPRTGVNQPQHF. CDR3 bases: TGCGCCAGCAGACCGAGGACAGGGGTAAATCAGCCCCAGCATTTT. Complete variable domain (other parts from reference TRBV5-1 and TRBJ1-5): KAGVTQTPRYLIKTRGQQVTLSCSPISGHRSVSWYQQTPGQGLQFLFEYFSETQRNKGNFPGRFSGRQFSNSRSEMNVSTLELGDSALYLCASRPRTGVNQPQHFGDGTRLSIL.

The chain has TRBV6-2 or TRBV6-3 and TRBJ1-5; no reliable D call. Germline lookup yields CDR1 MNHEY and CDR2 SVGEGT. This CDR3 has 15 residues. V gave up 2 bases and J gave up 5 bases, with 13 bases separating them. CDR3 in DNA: TGTGCCAGCAGTTACCTGGGGAAAGGCGATCAGCCCCAGCATTTT. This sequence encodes CASSYLGKGDQPQHF.

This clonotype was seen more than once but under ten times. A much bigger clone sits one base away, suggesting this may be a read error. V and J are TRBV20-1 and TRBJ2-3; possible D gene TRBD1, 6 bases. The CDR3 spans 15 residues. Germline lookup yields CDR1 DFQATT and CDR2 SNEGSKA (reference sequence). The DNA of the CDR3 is TGCAGTGCTAGAGATTTCGGACAGAGCACAGATGCGCAGTATTTT. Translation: CSARDFGQSTDAQYF.

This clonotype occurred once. CDR3 sequence (DNA): TGCAGTGCTATTAGCGGGAGGGCCACCTACAATGAGCAGTTCTTC. Amino acids: CSAISGRATYNEQFF. The gene calls are TRBV20-1 and TRBJ2-1; 11 bases fit TRBD2. Germline V lookup: CDR1 DFQATT, CDR2 SNEGSKA (reference sequence). CDR3 size: 15 residues. J was trimmed by 2 bases and V by 4 bases; bases with no gene match: 4.

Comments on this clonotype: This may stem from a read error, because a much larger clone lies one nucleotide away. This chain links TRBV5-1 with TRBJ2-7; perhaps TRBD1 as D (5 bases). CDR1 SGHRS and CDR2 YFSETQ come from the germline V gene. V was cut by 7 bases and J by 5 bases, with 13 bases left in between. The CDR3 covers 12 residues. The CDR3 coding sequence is TGCGCCAGCGGCCCCACAGGAAACGAGCAGTACTTC. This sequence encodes CASGPTGNEQYF. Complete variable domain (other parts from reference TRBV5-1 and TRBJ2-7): KAGVTQTPRYLIKTRGQQVTLSCSPISGHRSVSWYQQTPGQGLQFLFEYFSETQRNKGNFPGRFSGRQFSNSRSEMNVSTLELGDSALYLCASGPTGNEQYFGPGTRLTVT.

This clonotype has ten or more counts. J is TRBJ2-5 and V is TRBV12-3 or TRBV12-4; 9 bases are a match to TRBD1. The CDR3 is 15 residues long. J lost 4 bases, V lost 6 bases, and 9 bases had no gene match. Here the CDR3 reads CASSLRTGAVETQYF. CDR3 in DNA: TGTGCCAGCAGCCTAAGGACAGGGGCTGTAGAGACCCAGTACTTC.

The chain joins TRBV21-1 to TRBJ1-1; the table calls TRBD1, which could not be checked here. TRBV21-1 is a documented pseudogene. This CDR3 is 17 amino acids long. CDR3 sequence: CASSKALSKGASTEAFF. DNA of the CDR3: TGTGCCAGCAGCAAAGCGCTTTCTAAGGGGGCGAGTACTGAAGCTTTCTTT.

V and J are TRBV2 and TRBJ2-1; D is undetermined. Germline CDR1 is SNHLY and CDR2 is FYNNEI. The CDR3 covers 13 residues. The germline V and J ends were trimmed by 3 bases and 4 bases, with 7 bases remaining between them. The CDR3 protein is CASSDEAYNEQFF. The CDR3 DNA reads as TGTGCCAGCAGTGATGAGGCGTACAATGAGCAGTTCTTC.

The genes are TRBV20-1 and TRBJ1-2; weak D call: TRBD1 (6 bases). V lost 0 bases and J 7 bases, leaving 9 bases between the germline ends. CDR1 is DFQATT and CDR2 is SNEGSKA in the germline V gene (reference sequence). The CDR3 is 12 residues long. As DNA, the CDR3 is TGCAGTGCTAGAGAAGTACAGGGTGGCTACACCTTC. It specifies CSAREVQGGYTF.

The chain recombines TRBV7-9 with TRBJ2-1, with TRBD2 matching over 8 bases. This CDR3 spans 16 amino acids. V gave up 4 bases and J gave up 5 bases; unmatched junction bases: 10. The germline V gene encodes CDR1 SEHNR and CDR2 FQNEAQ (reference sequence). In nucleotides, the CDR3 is TGTGCCAGCAGCTCCCGAGCGGGAGTCCCCCACAATGAGCAGTTCTTC. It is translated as CASSSRAGVPHNEQFF.

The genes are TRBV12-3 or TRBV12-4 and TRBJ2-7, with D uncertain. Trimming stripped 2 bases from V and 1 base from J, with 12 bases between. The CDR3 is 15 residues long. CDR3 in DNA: TGTGCCAGCAGTTTATGGGGAAGTGGGTCCTACGAGCAGTACTTC. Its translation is CASSLWGSGSYEQYF.

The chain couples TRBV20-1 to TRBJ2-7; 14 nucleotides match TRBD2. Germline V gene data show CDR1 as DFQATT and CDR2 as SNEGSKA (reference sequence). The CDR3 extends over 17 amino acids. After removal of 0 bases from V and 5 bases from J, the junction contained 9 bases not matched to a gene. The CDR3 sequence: CSARETSGRVPENEQYF. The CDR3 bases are TGCAGTGCTAGAGAGACTAGCGGGAGGGTCCCCGAAAACGAGCAGTACTTC.

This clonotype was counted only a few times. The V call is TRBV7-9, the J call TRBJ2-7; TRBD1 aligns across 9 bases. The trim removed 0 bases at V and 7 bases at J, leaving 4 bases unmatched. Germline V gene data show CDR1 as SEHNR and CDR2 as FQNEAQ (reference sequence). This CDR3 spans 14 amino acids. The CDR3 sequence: CASSLATGGGEQYF. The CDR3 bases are TGTGCCAGCAGCTTAGCAACAGGGGGCGGGGAGCAGTACTTC.

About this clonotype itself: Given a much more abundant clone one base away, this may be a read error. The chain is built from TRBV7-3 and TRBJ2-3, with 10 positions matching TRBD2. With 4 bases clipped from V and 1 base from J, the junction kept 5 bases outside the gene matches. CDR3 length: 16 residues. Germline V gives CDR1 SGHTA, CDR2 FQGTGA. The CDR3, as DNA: TGTGCCAGCAGCTCAACCGGGACTAGCGGCACAGATACGCAGTATTTT. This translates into CASSSTGTSGTDTQYF. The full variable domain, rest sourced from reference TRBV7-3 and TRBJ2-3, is GAGVSQTPSNKVTEKGKYVELRCDPISGHTALYWYRQSLGQGPEFLIYFQGTGAADDSGLPNDRFFAVRPEGSVSTLKIQRTERGDSAVYLCASSSTGTSGTDTQYFGPGTRLTVL.

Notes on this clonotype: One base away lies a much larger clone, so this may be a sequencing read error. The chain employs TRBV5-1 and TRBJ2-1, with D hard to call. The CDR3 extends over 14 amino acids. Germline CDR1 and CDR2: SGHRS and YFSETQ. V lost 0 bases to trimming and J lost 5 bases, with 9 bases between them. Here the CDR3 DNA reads TGCGCCAGCAGCTTGGGGAGTCCTCACAATGAGCAGTTCTTC. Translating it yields CASSLGSPHNEQFF.